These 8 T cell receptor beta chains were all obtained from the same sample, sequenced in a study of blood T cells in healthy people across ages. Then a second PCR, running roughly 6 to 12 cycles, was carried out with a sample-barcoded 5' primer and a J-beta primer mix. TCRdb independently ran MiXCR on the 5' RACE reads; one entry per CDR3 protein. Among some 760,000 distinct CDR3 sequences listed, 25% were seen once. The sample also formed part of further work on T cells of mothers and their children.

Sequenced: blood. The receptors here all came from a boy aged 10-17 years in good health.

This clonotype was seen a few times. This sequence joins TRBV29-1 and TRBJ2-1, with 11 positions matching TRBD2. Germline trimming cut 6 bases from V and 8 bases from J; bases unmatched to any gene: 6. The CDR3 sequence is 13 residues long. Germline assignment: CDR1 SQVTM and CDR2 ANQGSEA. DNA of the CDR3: TGCAGCGTCGTAGCGGGGGGGTTGGATGAGCAGTTCTTC. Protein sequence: CSVVAGGLDEQFF.

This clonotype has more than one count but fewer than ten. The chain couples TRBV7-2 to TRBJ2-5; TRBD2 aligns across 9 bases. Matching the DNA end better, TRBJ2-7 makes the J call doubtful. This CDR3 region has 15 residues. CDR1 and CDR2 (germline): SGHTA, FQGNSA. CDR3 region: CASSLDPSGAYEQYF. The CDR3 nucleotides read TGTGCCAGCAGCTTAGATCCTAGCGGGGCCTACGAGCAGTACTTC.

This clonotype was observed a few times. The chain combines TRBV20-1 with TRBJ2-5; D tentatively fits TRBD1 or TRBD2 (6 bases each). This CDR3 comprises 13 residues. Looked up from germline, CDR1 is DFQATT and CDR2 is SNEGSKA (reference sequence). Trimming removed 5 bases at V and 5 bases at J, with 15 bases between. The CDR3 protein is CSAPPGAGETQYF. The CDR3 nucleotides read TGCAGTGCTCCACCGGGGGCGGGTGAGACCCAGTACTTC.

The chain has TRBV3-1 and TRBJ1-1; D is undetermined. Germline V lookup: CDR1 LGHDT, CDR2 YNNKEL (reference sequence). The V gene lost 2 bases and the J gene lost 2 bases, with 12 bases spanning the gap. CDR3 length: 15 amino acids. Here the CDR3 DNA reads TGTGCCAGCAGCCAATCCAAGTTGGCAAACACTGAAGCTTTCTTT. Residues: CASSQSKLANTEAFF.

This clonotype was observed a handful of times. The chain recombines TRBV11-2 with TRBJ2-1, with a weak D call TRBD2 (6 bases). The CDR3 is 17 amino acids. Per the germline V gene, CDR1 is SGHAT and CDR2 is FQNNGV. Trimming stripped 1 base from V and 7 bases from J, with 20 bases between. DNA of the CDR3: TGTGCCAGCAGCTTAGCCTATTCGCAGGTGGGACTGAATGAGCAGTTCTTC. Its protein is CASSLAYSQVGLNEQFF.

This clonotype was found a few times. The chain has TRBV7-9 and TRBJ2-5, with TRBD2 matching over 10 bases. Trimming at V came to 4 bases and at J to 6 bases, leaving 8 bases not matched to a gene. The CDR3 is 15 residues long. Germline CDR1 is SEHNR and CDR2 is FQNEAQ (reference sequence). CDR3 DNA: TGTGCCAGCAGCTCCGGGGTAGCGGGGGGCCAGACCCAGTACTTC. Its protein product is CASSSGVAGGQTQYF.

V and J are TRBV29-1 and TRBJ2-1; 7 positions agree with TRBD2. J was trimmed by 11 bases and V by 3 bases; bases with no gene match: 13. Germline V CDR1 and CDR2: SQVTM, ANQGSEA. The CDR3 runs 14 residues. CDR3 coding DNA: TGCAGCGTTGAGGCGGGGGTTGCTAGTGGTAAGCAGTTCTTC. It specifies CSVEAGVASGKQFF.

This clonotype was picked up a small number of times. CDR3 residues: CASSLLTVNNEQFF. The CDR3 nucleotides read TGTGCCAGCAGCTTATTGACAGTAAACAATGAGCAGTTCTTC. The chain joins TRBV7-9 to TRBJ2-5; D is possibly TRBD1 (5 bases). The J call may not be correct, given that the DNA end is closer to TRBJ2-1. The germline CDR1 and CDR2 sequences are SEHNR and FQNEAQ (reference sequence). The length of the CDR3 is 14 residues.